Listed here is a single TCR beta chain. The target antigen is unknown. V dropped 4 bases and J dropped 4; count of bases not matched to a gene: 12. Germline CDR1 and CDR2: MDHEN and SYDVKM. The CDR3 runs to 16 residues. These data originate in a study of T cell responses to AZD1222 COVID-19 vaccine. Findings and limits, study-wide: At study baseline, merely a handful of AZD1222 recipients were seropositive. Spike-specific TCR breadth rose after two AZD1222 doses, and depth rose as well. No repertoire was sampled before or during the peak T cell response, only after it.

Only in-frame clones appear in the TCRdb table, and some are missing; sequencing was by immunoSEQ multiplex PCR. The table shows over 85,000 clones, with roughly 90% occurring only once. Material: peripheral blood, obtained on day 0 of AZD1222 vaccination. The TCR was taken from an adult in good health. The J gene is TRBJ1-2, the V gene TRBV28; 7 nucleotides align to TRBD1. CDR3 sequence (DNA): TGTGCCAGCAGTTCGGAGGGACAGCTCCTTCCCTATGGCTACACCTTC. Amino acid sequence: CASSSEGQLLPYGYTF.